The T cell receptor beta chain described here comes from a study of T cells in localized non-small cell lung cancer. Whole-study findings and limits: Those with higher blood T cell density had longer overall survival. Highest T cell clonality was seen in uninvolved adjacent lung, surpassing that measured in tumor. The study sequenced only one region of the tumor. As a result, intratumor heterogeneity could not be excluded and remains possible. A median of about 54 of the top 100 tumor clones appeared in adjacent lung, which was paired and uninvolved.

About this clone: Its antigen is still unknown.

The CDR3 contains 13 residues. Trimming took off 3 bases at V and 3 bases at J, with 9 bases between the two ends. Germline V gene sequence: CDR1 SGDLS, CDR2 YYNGEE. TCRdb's table, derived via immunoSEQ multiplex PCR, lists solely in-frame clones and lacks some. The sample contains roughly 20,000 clones, 85% to 90% of which appear only once. This specimen consisted of peripheral blood, obtained before any cancer treatment. The rearrangement joins TRBV9 to TRBJ1-2, with a possible D match to TRBD1 (5 bases). The sequence was collected from a male donor older than 55 with stage I squamous cell lung carcinoma. The CDR3 here is CASSGTGHYGYTF. The CDR3 DNA reads TGTGCCAGCAGCGGAACAGGACACTATGGCTACACCTTC.